This TCR beta chain was observed in a study of T cell changes during pregnancy in multiple sclerosis. This clone was seen once. TCRdb's copy holds only in-frame clones and misses some; the assay was immunoSEQ multiplex PCR. This sample has about 73,000 clones, with approximately 92% found just once. The CDR3 totals 16 residues. Unmatched junction bases numbered 8, after V lost 3 bases and J lost 1 base. Germline CDR1 reads SGHKS; CDR2 reads YYEKEE (reference sequence). Sequenced material: peripheral blood, taken in the third trimester of pregnancy. The V gene is TRBV5-5, the J gene TRBJ2-7; TRBD1 matches at 9 bases. The TCR was taken from a female donor in good health, enrolled as a control in a pregnancy study. The CDR3, as DNA: TGTGCCAGCAGCTCCCGGACAGGGGTGGTGTCCTACGAGCAGTACTTC. Translated: CASSSRTGVVSYEQYF. Based on the CDR3 plus reference TRBV5-5 and TRBJ2-7, the full variable domain is DAGVTQSPTHLIKTRGQQVTLRCSPISGHKSVSWYQQVLGQGPQFIFQYYEKEERGRGNFPDRFSARQFPNYSSELNVNALLLGDSALYLCASSSRTGVVSYEQYFGPGTRLTVT.